The present T cell receptor (beta chain) was sequenced within a study of blood T cell repertoires in COVID-19. Study as a whole: The United States, Italy and Spain provided the acute and convalescent COVID-19 samples. Nucleic acid was either cDNA or gDNA, and it came from T cells, B-cell-depleted T cells, or PBMCs.

Germline loops: CDR1 SGHTA, CDR2 FQGNSA. CDR3 size: 14 residues. Losses at the gene ends were 5 bases for V and 5 bases for J; bases not matched to a gene: 7. Method: immunoSEQ multiplex PCR; TCRdb's copy keeps in-frame clones and lacks some. The sample contains roughly 73,000 clones, 75% to 80% of which appear only once. The origin of this receptor is a human donor in a cohort sampled during active COVID-19. The V and J genes are TRBV7-2 and TRBJ1-1; the match to TRBD1 covers 8 bases. What was sequenced was peripheral blood. CDR3 in DNA: TGTGCCAGCAGCGGACAGGGTCCGGGGACTGAAGCTTTCTTT. Protein: CASSGQGPGTEAFF.